Below are 5 T cell receptor beta chains sequenced from a single sample in a study of T cells expressing NK-cell markers. Following a re-call of the 5' RACE reads, TCRdb has one entry per CDR3 protein and lacks DNA. The table gives 200,000 to 300,000 distinct CDR3 sequences; the top ten clones make up 0.39% of it. The sequenced sample consisted of blood T cells: a sorted CD56 or NKG2C T cell subset, CD4+ or CD8+ T cells, or bulk PBMC T cells (not recorded which). These receptors originate from a man aged 18 to 35 in good health.

The chain has TRBV5-1 and TRBJ2-3; TCRdb indicates TRBD2, and absent DNA this call remains unverified. Germline CDR1 SGHRS, CDR2 YFSETQ. This CDR3 has 17 amino acids. The CDR3 loop is CASSFQTSGAGTDTQYF.

CDR3 sequence: CASSYSSPGRDWGYEQYF. The genes are TRBV6-5 and TRBJ2-7; the TRBD1 assignment by TCRdb is unverifiable without DNA. Germline V lookup: CDR1 MNHEY, CDR2 SVGAGI. This CDR3 region has 18 residues.

V is TRBV27 and J is TRBJ2-5. The CDR3 runs 15 residues. Germline assignment: CDR1 MNHEY and CDR2 SMNVEV (reference sequence). The CDR3 is CASSLLSATQETQYF.

V gene TRBV7-2 combines with J gene TRBJ1-1. The CDR3 contains 14 residues. Looked up from germline, CDR1 is SGHTA and CDR2 is FQGNSA. The CDR3 protein is CASSLAIVTSEAFF.

This chain connects TRBV5-1 to TRBJ2-1. CDR3 length: 13 residues. CDR1 SGHRS and CDR2 YFSETQ come from the germline V gene. CDR3 region: CASSSLENNEQFF.